This T cell receptor (beta chain) was sequenced in a study of blood T cell repertoires in COVID-19. For the study at large: The origin of the acute and convalescent COVID-19 samples was the United States, Italy and Spain. Nucleic acid was either cDNA or gDNA, and it came from T cells, B-cell-depleted T cells, or PBMCs.

Original data processing: Amplification of reference gene primers provided the estimated nucleated cell counts. Produced via immunoSEQ multiplex PCR; TCRdb's table is partial and in-frame only. For V, J and clone size, that table is used; D and trimming come from the DNA. The data contain roughly 310,000 clones, more than 75% of them singletons. Sequenced input: peripheral blood. This TCR was sampled from a woman aged 45-65 years with active or convalescent COVID-19.

The CDR3 DNA sequence: TGTGCCAGCAGTTCGCATGCGGAGAACACTGAAGCTTTCTTT. It translates to CASSSHAENTEAFF. This rearrangement joins TRBV6-5 to TRBJ1-1; D not certain. The V end was cut by 4 bases, the J end by 1 base, with 10 bases between. Per the germline V gene, CDR1 is MNHEY and CDR2 is SVGAGI. There are 14 residues in the CDR3.